The rows below give T cell receptor beta chains drawn from one sample of a study of blood T cell repertoires in COVID-19. Method: immunoSEQ multiplex PCR; TCRdb's copy keeps in-frame clones and lacks some. This sample yields 350,000 to 450,000 clones, of which around 87% are seen a single time; around 1.9% belongs to the top ten. Sequencing input: PBMCs or T cells enriched from blood (not recorded which). These receptors all come from a man in his forties in a cohort exposed to, infected with or recovered from COVID-19 (not recorded which). CDR3s leave out the opening cysteine and the closing phenylalanine or tryptophan. A D gene is named only where the DNA matches it firmly.

v_call: TRBV5-1; j_call: TRBJ2-1; d_call: TRBD1; cdr3_aa: ASSPGQGSHEQF
v_call: TRBV18; j_call: TRBJ1-6; d_call: -; cdr3_aa: ASSPTEYNSPLH
v_call: TRBV18; j_call: TRBJ1-1; d_call: -; cdr3_aa: ASLSGQNTEAF
v_call: TRBV27; j_call: TRBJ2-3; d_call: TRBD2; cdr3_aa: ASSLWVAGSTDTQY
v_call: TRBV9; j_call: TRBJ1-1; d_call: TRBD1; cdr3_aa: ASSVQGAMTEAF
v_call: TRBV3-1/TRBV3-2; j_call: TRBJ2-5; d_call: -; cdr3_aa: ASSQDLGGRRTQY
v_call: TRBV7-2; j_call: TRBJ1-2; d_call: TRBD1; cdr3_aa: ASSADRGGYGYT
v_call: TRBV5-1; j_call: TRBJ2-7; d_call: -; cdr3_aa: ASRWEDGSYEQY
v_call: TRBV6-5; j_call: TRBJ1-2; d_call: TRBD1; cdr3_aa: ASTRTGTAGGYT
v_call: TRBV7-9; j_call: TRBJ2-1; d_call: -; cdr3_aa: ASSLAKAAETYNEQF
v_call: TRBV7-3; j_call: TRBJ2-1; d_call: -; cdr3_aa: ASSLQLAGGNEQF
v_call: TRBV5-1; j_call: TRBJ2-2; d_call: -; cdr3_aa: ASSLSANTGELF
v_call: TRBV7-8; j_call: TRBJ2-1; d_call: -; cdr3_aa: ASSLAGRGYNEQF
v_call: TRBV10-2; j_call: TRBJ1-1; d_call: TRBD1; cdr3_aa: ASRKRQGGGNTEAF
v_call: TRBV5-1; j_call: TRBJ2-7; d_call: TRBD1; cdr3_aa: ASRGTAKSYEQY
v_call: TRBV9; j_call: TRBJ2-3; d_call: TRBD2; cdr3_aa: ASSLRGTSGTTDTQY
v_call: TRBV19; j_call: TRBJ1-2; d_call: TRBD1; cdr3_aa: ASSIKPQGASTTYGYT
v_call: TRBV3-1/TRBV3-2; j_call: TRBJ1-1; d_call: -; cdr3_aa: ASSQESGLTEAF
v_call: TRBV24-1; j_call: TRBJ1-1; d_call: -; cdr3_aa: ATSATGSVNTEAF
v_call: TRBV19; j_call: TRBJ2-2; d_call: -; cdr3_aa: ASSIEGPGELF
v_call: TRBV18; j_call: TRBJ1-5; d_call: -; cdr3_aa: ASSPRVGDQPQH
v_call: TRBV19; j_call: TRBJ1-5; d_call: -; cdr3_aa: ASSIKGEQPQH
v_call: TRBV7-2; j_call: TRBJ1-2; d_call: -; cdr3_aa: ASSLGGRAGGYT
v_call: TRBV7-9; j_call: TRBJ2-1; d_call: TRBD2; cdr3_aa: ASSQLAGGPNEQF
v_call: TRBV19; j_call: TRBJ2-3; d_call: -; cdr3_aa: ASSTPSSLFTDTQY
v_call: TRBV4-1; j_call: TRBJ2-7; d_call: TRBD1; cdr3_aa: ASSQAVQGASYEQY
v_call: TRBV4-2; j_call: TRBJ1-2; d_call: -; cdr3_aa: ASSQDRQDFYGYT
v_call: TRBV27; j_call: TRBJ1-4; d_call: -; cdr3_aa: ASSLGQGGKKLF
v_call: TRBV6-6; j_call: TRBJ1-2; d_call: TRBD1; cdr3_aa: ASRNQQGNYGYT
v_call: TRBV6-6; j_call: TRBJ2-2; d_call: TRBD2; cdr3_aa: ASRGTSGRATGELF
v_call: TRBV5-5; j_call: TRBJ1-2; d_call: -; cdr3_aa: ASSSPDRQFYGYT
v_call: TRBV4-1; j_call: TRBJ2-1; d_call: TRBD2; cdr3_aa: ASSPVAGAYNEQF
v_call: TRBV30; j_call: TRBJ1-6; d_call: -; cdr3_aa: AWSSQGGRLPLH
v_call: TRBV18; j_call: TRBJ2-3; d_call: -; cdr3_aa: ASSPMSGDTQY
v_call: TRBV3-1/TRBV3-2; j_call: TRBJ1-1; d_call: TRBD1; cdr3_aa: ASSQEPGQLNTEAF
v_call: TRBV18; j_call: TRBJ1-2; d_call: -; cdr3_aa: ASSPLEDTNYGYT
v_call: TRBV25-1; j_call: TRBJ1-1; d_call: TRBD1; cdr3_aa: ASSEFGRGITEAF